This note documents a single T cell receptor beta chain sequence. Antigen: not known. V was trimmed by 2 bases and J by 8 bases, leaving 18 bases between them. Germline CDR1 reads MNHEY; CDR2 reads SVGAGI. This CDR3 has 15 residues. Described time point: patch test 2, 6 weeks after DPC sensitization. Treatment meaning: therapeutic diphenylcyclopropenone sensitization with weekly scalp DPC. This entry belongs to a study of human T cells and chemical hapten exposure. On the study more broadly: Weekly diphenylcyclopropenone doses were given to patients' scalps across the roughly 25-week study.

Study-level points and caveats: Expanded TCRs clustered into significantly more large CDR3 similarity groups than controls, the analysis revealed. TCRs exceeding a frequency of 1 in 1000 stayed unchanged under DPC sensitization.

Per the study methods: A per-sample median of roughly 100,000 TCRs was observed, with a range of roughly 23,224 to 750,000. Via MiXCR, TCRdb re-called the RACE reads, giving one row per CDR3 protein. For this entry, the V and J calls and clone size follow TCRdb and not the study's own pipeline. Here the sample spans approximately 110,000 distinct CDR3 sequences, 9% to 9.5% being singletons. This chain uses TRBV6-5 with TRBJ1-2, with D perhaps matching TRBD1 (5 bases). Sample: whole blood, taken in connection with sensitization to the hapten diphenylcyclopropenone (DPC). The receptor was derived from a woman in her forties with alopecia areata. Some clones in this sample may be carry-over from other donors' samples. Written as DNA, the CDR3 is TGTGCCAGCAGTTACAGAGGGGACCCCTCGGCGGGCTACACCTTC. Protein: CASSYRGDPSAGYTF.